This T cell receptor (beta chain) came from a study of cytotoxic CD8 clonotypes in ibrutinib-treated CLL (dated by TCRdb to the early 2020s). Study-wide context: The cohort was composed of about a dozen relapsed/refractory and about 15 treatment-naive patients; IGHV unmutated status was identified in 17 patients. Responses were partial in some 24 patients and complete in 2; after median around 65 months follow-up, about 14 stayed in remission and roughly twelve progressed. The response samples were drawn at a median of around eleven months into treatment, with a range of roughly 6 to 36 months. An average of around 260,000 productive templates and tens of thousands of productive rearrangements was obtained per sample. Longitudinal samples were obtainable from about 30% of the roughly 86 participants in the trial. Cryopreserved peripheral blood mononuclear cells were collected at three points: before therapy, at response, and at either sustained remission or disease progression. Every sample from remission and from progressive disease was obtained while the patients were still on ibrutinib. Results and caveats for the whole study, not just this receptor: At baseline, clonality was higher than in age-matched healthy donors and showed a strong correlation with circulating CD8+ T-cell counts. Sampling times were not matched between sustained-remission and progressing patients, and lymph node repertoires were not studied. Clonality increased at ibrutinib response, stayed stable in sustained remission, and fell back toward baseline at progression. Public clonotypes were rare and either shrank or stayed stable during treatment, and the rise in clonality at ibrutinib response reflected expansion of private clonotypes.

A note on this clone: Its antigen is not yet known. No per-base quality is available; no much larger clone lies one base away.

On a MiSeq, deep resolution sequencing aimed for a depth between 1 in 1 million and 1 in 200,000 T cells, with each clonotype covered approximately 9.2x on average. The immunoSEQ hsTCRB Kit was used to generate TCR beta libraries. The authors' analysis ran thus. ImmunoSEQ Data Assistant and ImmunoSEQ Analyzer were used for data analysis, and V, D and J genes were assigned according to IMGT definitions. Clonality, with values ranging from 0 to 1, was calculated as one minus the normalized Shannon entropy of productive rearrangement frequencies. Public clonotype analysis was restricted to overrepresented clonotypes comprising at least 0.05% of each patient's repertoire. Some 13 age-matched healthy donor repertoires from immuneACCESS served as clonality controls. Sourced from immuneACCESS, this table was stored by TCRdb with only in-frame sequences that have V and J called. A share of the clones is absent; for the studies checked, an unresolved V gene accounts for under half, and the remainder has no known explanation. V, J and clone size reflect that table, while D and trimming were determined from the DNA. This sample is represented by 150,000 to 200,000 clones; about 88% of them were singletons. The ten biggest clones cover about 3% of the sample.

What this sample's time point label stands for: progressive disease on ibrutinib. For TCR beta library preparation, approximately 2 micrograms of genomic DNA was extracted from cryopreserved PBMCs. Longitudinal blood samples from CLL patients on ibrutinib monotherapy underwent high-throughput TCR beta sequencing. The patients were enrolled in a single-center, open-label phase 2 trial of ibrutinib monotherapy. Taken from the germline V gene, the CDR1 and CDR2 loops are MDHEN and SYDVKM. The cysteine opens and the phenylalanine closes a CDR3 of 15 amino acids. The entry retains the CDR3 DNA only, 45 bases that are in frame from base 1. The germline V and J ends show losses of 6 bases and 10 bases respectively, and no gene match explains 14 bases of the junction.

Rearrangement joined TRBV28 to TRBJ2-1; 8 bases in the junction line up with TRBD2. This sequence originates from a human donor with chronic lymphocytic leukemia. Here the sequenced sample was PBMCs, taken at disease progression, from a patient treated with ibrutinib. The DNA is TGTGCCAGCAGCCAAGCGGGGGTTAGAATCAGAGAGCAGTTCTTC. This gives the protein CASSQAGVRIREQFF.